This T cell receptor (beta chain) was sequenced in a study of identical twins. Study outcomes and limitations: Out-of-frame alpha sequences shared by twins were enriched for low generation probability.

This clonotype has only a few counts. No antigen is known for it. A universal primer binding site was introduced by template switching. The final cDNA contained unique molecular identifiers. TCRdb reprocessed the 5' RACE reads with MiXCR, giving one entry per CDR3 protein. The sample contains more than 400,000 distinct CDR3 sequences, around 15% of which appear only once. The same data also contributed to another study, on yellow fever vaccine responses in identical twins. That paper states: It has been reported that, in twins, the vaccine T cell response seemed partly convergent and partly personalized.

The clonotype comes from a woman aged 18-35 years in good health. The sample comprised CD4+ T cells sorted from blood.

As DNA, the CDR3 is TGTGCCAGCAGGGCGACTAGCGGGATATACAATGAGCAGTTCTTC. Protein sequence: CASRATSGIYNEQFF. The chain carries TRBV5-5 and TRBJ2-1; 11 positions agree with TRBD2. Trimming took 5 bases from V and 4 from J; bases not matched to a gene: 5. The CDR3 is made up of 15 amino acids. Per germline, CDR1 SGHKS and CDR2 YYEKEE (reference sequence).